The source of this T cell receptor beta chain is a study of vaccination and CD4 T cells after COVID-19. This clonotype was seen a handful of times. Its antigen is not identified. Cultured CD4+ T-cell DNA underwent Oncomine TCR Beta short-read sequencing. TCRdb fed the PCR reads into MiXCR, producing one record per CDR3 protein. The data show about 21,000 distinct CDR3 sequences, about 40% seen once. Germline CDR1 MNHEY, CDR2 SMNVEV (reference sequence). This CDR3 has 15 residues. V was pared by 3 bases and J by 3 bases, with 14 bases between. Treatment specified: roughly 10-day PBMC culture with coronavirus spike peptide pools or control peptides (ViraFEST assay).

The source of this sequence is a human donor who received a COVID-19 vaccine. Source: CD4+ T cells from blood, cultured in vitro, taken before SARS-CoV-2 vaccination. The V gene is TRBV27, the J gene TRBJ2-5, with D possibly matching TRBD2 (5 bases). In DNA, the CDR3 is TGTGCCAGCAGTTTCTCAGGCAAGGAGGAAGAGACCCAGTACTTC. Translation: CASSFSGKEEETQYF.